The present T cell receptor beta chain was sequenced within a study of T cells in Graves' hyperthyroidism and ophthalmopathy. Hyperthyroidism of Graves' type that showed no ophthalmopathy progression within 18 months was stable. Hyperthyroidism had been newly diagnosed in patients aged 18 to 65, and its duration was under 2 months. The J segment lost 8 bases and the V segment lost 4 bases, leaving 8 bases of the junction unmatched. Per the germline V gene, CDR1 is SGHVS and CDR2 is FNYEAQ. CDR3 length equals 14 residues. Amplification of TCR beta CDR3 regions used RNA as the template. A first-round RT-PCR of the TCR CDR3 used the HTBI primer set. A single record per CDR3 protein comes from TCRdb applying MiXCR to the multiplex PCR reads. The sample yields approximately 530,000 distinct CDR3 sequences, 16% seen once.

The chain is built from TRBV7-6 and TRBJ2-1, with 7 bases matching TRBD2. The source of this sequence is a woman younger than 35 with Graves' hyperthyroidism. The sample comprised blood. Here the CDR3 reads CASSYGLESDEQFF. CDR3 bases: TGTGCCAGCAGCTACGGACTAGAGTCAGATGAGCAGTTCTTC.